This is a list of T cell receptor beta chains from one sample in a study of CD8 T cells in ankylosing spondylitis. Each CDR3 protein gets one entry after TCRdb re-called the 5' RACE reads with MiXCR. The data show hundreds of thousands of distinct CDR3 sequences, roughly a quarter seen once. Input material: blood, either unsorted or a sorted T cell fraction (not recorded which). The receptor source for this set is a male donor with ankylosing spondylitis. CDR3s include the opening cysteine and the closing phenylalanine or tryptophan. D genes are given only for firm matches. Not all rows give a size; the values are once, few, many and, for expanded clones, a class.

v_gene	d_gene	abundance	j_gene	CDR3nt	CDR3aa
TRBV6-1	TRBD1	once	TRBJ2-7	TGTGCCAGCACCCCAGTCAGGGGGCTTTACGAGCAGTACTTC	CASTPVRGLYEQYF
TRBV5-1	NA	NA	TRBJ1-6	TGCGCCAGCAGCTGGGCGGGAGAAAATTCACCCCTCCACTTT	CASSWAGENSPLHF
TRBV20-1	NA	NA	TRBJ2-5	TGCAGTGCTAGAGAACGAGGTCAGGCGTCGGAGACCCAGTACTTC	CSARERGQASETQYF
TRBV28	NA	NA	TRBJ1-2	TGTGCCAGCCGGGCCCAGGGAACCCCATCCTATGGCTACACCTTC	CASRAQGTPSYGYTF
TRBV11-2	NA	few	TRBJ2-6	TGTGCCAGCAGCTTAGAGGCGGTTTGGGGTCTGACCCCTGGGGCCAACGTCCTGACTTTC	CASSLEAVWGLTPGANVLTF
TRBV5-1	NA	few	TRBJ2-2	TGCGCCAGCAGCCCGAGAATCTGGAAGGCTTCCGGGGAGCTGTTTTTT	CASSPRIWKASGELFF
TRBV3-1	NA	NA	TRBJ1-2	TGTGCCAGCAGCCAGAGTTCGAGCGCGGGAAGTGGCTACACCTTC	CASSQSSSAGSGYTF
TRBV10-3	TRBD1	NA	TRBJ2-7	TGTGCCATCAGTGAGACAGGGGCCACCTACGAGCAGTACTTC	CAISETGATYEQYF
TRBV27	TRBD1	NA	TRBJ2-5	TGTGCCAGCAGTTCGGCCGGGACAGTAAAAGAGACCCAGTACTTC	CASSSAGTVKETQYF
TRBV14	NA	NA	TRBJ2-1	TGTGCCAGCAGCCAAGATTGGGCGTTGTGGTATGAGCAGTTCTTC	CASSQDWALWYEQFF
TRBV29-1	TRBD2	NA	TRBJ2-3	TGCAGCGGCTTCGCTGGGGCCTTAGCGGGTACCCAAGATACGCAGTATTTT	CSGFAGALAGTQDTQYF
TRBV20-1	TRBD2	few	TRBJ2-1	TGCAGTGCTATTAGCGGAGCGGGGGTCAATGAGCAGTTCTTC	CSAISGAGVNEQFF
TRBV11-2	NA	many	TRBJ2-1	TGTGCCAGCTTTGGTGAAGGAGAGCTAGGATTCAATGAGCAGTTCTTC	CASFGEGELGFNEQFF
TRBV2	NA	few	TRBJ2-1	TGTGCCAGCGTCCGGGACGCATACAATGAGCAGTTCTTC	CASVRDAYNEQFF
TRBV7-7	NA	few	TRBJ2-7	TGTGCCAGCAGCCCATCGGACAGCTTCTACGAGCAGTACTTC	CASSPSDSFYEQYF
TRBV6-5	NA	few	TRBJ2-3	TGTGCCAGCAGTTACTTAGGCGGGCCAGGGGCGCAGACAGATACGCAGTATTTT	CASSYLGGPGAQTDTQYF
TRBV19	NA	NA	TRBJ1-5	TGTGCCAGTAGCCTACGGTTACAGGTTAGCAATCAGCCCCAGCATTTT	CASSLRLQVSNQPQHF
TRBV3-1	TRBD2	NA	TRBJ2-1	TGTGCCAGCAGCCAAGCCCTAGCGGGCCTCAATGAGCAGTTCTTC	CASSQALAGLNEQFF
TRBV12-3/TRBV12-4	TRBD1	NA	TRBJ2-1	TGTGCCAGCAGTCCGGAAAGATTCGGACAGGGGTCCTACAATGAGCAGTTCTTC	CASSPERFGQGSYNEQFF
TRBV12-3/TRBV12-4	NA	NA	TRBJ1-3	TGTGCCAGCAGCCCCTTTAACTCTGGAAACACCATATATTTT	CASSPFNSGNTIYF
TRBV29-1	NA	few	TRBJ2-7	TGCAGCGTTGCCAGGACGGCTTCCTACGAGCAGTACTTC	CSVARTASYEQYF
TRBV7-9	TRBD2	NA	TRBJ2-7	TGTGCCAGCCAAACGGGGGGTACCAAGCAGTACTTC	CASQTGGTKQYF
TRBV20-1	NA	few	TRBJ2-2	TGCAGTGCTAGTTACCTATCCCCCGGGGAGCTGTTTTTT	CSASYLSPGELFF
TRBV12-3/TRBV12-4	TRBD1	many	TRBJ2-3	TGTGCCAGCAGGCCTCAGGGGACAGGGGATACGCAGTATTTT	CASRPQGTGDTQYF
TRBV15	NA	NA	TRBJ2-5	TGTGCCACCAGCAGAGTCGGTCCCGGGGAGACCCAGTACTTC	CATSRVGPGETQYF
TRBV11-2	TRBD1	NA	TRBJ2-5	TGTGCCAGCAGCGCCCCTGAGGGGGCAGAGACCCAGTACTTC	CASSAPEGAETQYF
TRBV5-1	NA	NA	TRBJ1-1	TGCGCCAGCAGCTTGGGACCCAGCTCCGGTGAAGCTTTCTTT	CASSLGPSSGEAFF
TRBV12-3/TRBV12-4	NA	NA	TRBJ2-5	TGTGCCAGCAGTCAGGCAGGGATTAAAGAAGAGACCCAGTACTTC	CASSQAGIKEETQYF
TRBV4-1	NA	NA	TRBJ1-1	TGCGCCAGCAGCCATAGAGGCCAGCAGAACACTGAAGCTTTCTTT	CASSHRGQQNTEAFF
TRBV5-1	TRBD2	many	TRBJ2-3	TGCGCCAGCAGCGGAGGGACTAGCGGGAGGGGAGATACGCAGTATTTT	CASSGGTSGRGDTQYF
TRBV6-1	NA	few	TRBJ2-5	TGTGCCAGCAGTGAAGGATTTGCACAAGAGACCCAGTACTTC	CASSEGFAQETQYF
TRBV19	NA	few	TRBJ2-1	TGTGCCAGTTCTGGAGGGGATTACAATGAGCAGTTCTTC	CASSGGDYNEQFF
TRBV6-1	NA	NA	TRBJ2-2	TGTGCCAGCAGTGAAGCCCGCGTCCCCGGGGAGCTGTTTTTT	CASSEARVPGELFF
TRBV20-1	NA	NA	TRBJ1-1	TGCAGTGCTAGAGATCTTGAGACAGCCATGAACACTGAAGCTTTCTTT	CSARDLETAMNTEAFF
TRBV12-3/TRBV12-4	TRBD1	many	TRBJ1-4	TGTGCCAGCAGATCGACCGGGACAGCTAATGAAAAACTGTTTTTT	CASRSTGTANEKLFF
TRBV2	NA	NA	TRBJ1-1	TGTGCCAGCAGTGAATTGACAGGCACTGAAGCTTTCTTT	CASSELTGTEAFF
TRBV5-1	TRBD1	many	TRBJ1-2	TGTGCCAGCAGCCCCGGGACAGGGGTATATGGCTACACCTTC	CASSPGTGVYGYTF
TRBV20-1	TRBD1	few	TRBJ2-7	TGCAGTGCTAGAGACTCACAGGGGGGCCCCTACGAGCAGTACTTC	CSARDSQGGPYEQYF
TRBV29-1	TRBD1	once	TRBJ1-1	TGCAGCGTTGGGGGGGGACAGGGCACTGAAGCTTTCTTT	CSVGGGQGTEAFF
TRBV15	TRBD2	few	TRBJ2-1	TGTGCCACCAGCAGAGATGGCCCTAGCGGGAGTGAGAATGAGCAGTTCTTC	CATSRDGPSGSENEQFF
TRBV5-1	NA	NA	TRBJ2-1	TGCGCCAGCAGCTTCTCGGAGAACGGTGAGCAGTTCTTC	CASSFSENGEQFF
TRBV4-1	TRBD2	few	TRBJ2-1	TGCGCCAGCAGCCAATCTGGGGAAGCGGGAGCTTACAATGAGCAGTTCTTC	CASSQSGEAGAYNEQFF